This T cell receptor (beta chain) was captured by sequencing in a study of blood T cell repertoires in COVID-19 (dated by TCRdb to the early 2020s). For context, the study as a whole: Samples covering the acute and convalescent phases of COVID-19 were provided by collaborators in the United States, Italy and Spain. The sample metadata nearly always contained a de-identified subject ID, COVID-19 status, age in years and sex. Samples came from the ongoing ImmuneRACE study (first 160 participants) plus 1,254 subjects from 6 global collaborators. The repertoires were released in a freely available public database intended as a resource for research on the immune response to SARS-CoV-2. The material from the prospective study consisted of cDNA or gDNA derived from T cells, B-cell-depleted T cells, or PBMCs. Deeply sampled blood TCRbeta repertoires from subjects exposed to, actively infected with, or recovered from COVID-19 were included in the dataset. Where available, HLA class I and class II types were obtained from metadata supplied by the sample provider rather than from assay-based typing. The full study reports these points: The amount of clinical and demographic metadata varied by source and participant and was provided uncurated.

Turning to this clone: The target of this receptor is not known. The sample holds no much larger clone one base away, and base qualities are not on file.

TCRbeta CDR3 regions were amplified from genomic DNA by means of the immunoSEQ Assay, a bias-controlled multiplex PCR. The original methods were these. The number of nucleated cells in each sample was estimated from the amplification of reference gene primers within the assay. To quantify the absolute abundance of each unique TCRbeta CDR3 rearrangement, sequence reads were collapsed and filtered. Productive Simpson clonality was computed per sample as the square root of Simpson's diversity index over productive rearrangements. TCRdb stores this immuneACCESS table with in-frame sequences only. Part of the clones is absent; in the studies checked, under half of the shortfall reflects unresolved V genes, and no reason is known for the rest. D and trimming were read from the DNA, whereas the V and J calls and clone size are those reported in that table. In this sample the table shows 6,000 or so clones, 88% of which occur a single time. Of the sample, roughly 7% falls within the top ten clones.

Each collaborating institution followed its own protocols to collect whole blood in K2EDTA tubes. For TCRbeta analysis, collaborators shipped samples as frozen whole blood, isolated PBMCs, or DNA extracted from either of those sample types. The sample taken for sequencing was peripheral blood. This receptor was obtained from a human donor in a cohort sampled during active COVID-19.

The nucleotide sequence is given as TGTGCCAGTAGTATAGGTGGGCCTGGAAACACCATATATTTT. Protein translation: CASSIGGPGNTIYF. This sequence uses TRBV19 and TRBJ1-3; no D gene can be assigned with confidence. From cysteine to phenylalanine, the CDR3 is 14 amino acids long. Only CDR3 DNA is held: 42 bases, read in frame from base 1. V is clipped by 1 base and J by 2 bases, and the sequence between their germline boundaries is 6 bases long. CDR1 and CDR2 are drawn from the germline V gene (reference sequence): LNHDA, SQIVND.